This T cell receptor (beta chain) was observed in a study of blood T cell repertoires in COVID-19. Under the authors' procedure: Reference gene primers were amplified, and this amplification served to estimate nucleated cell counts. Only in-frame clones appear in the TCRdb table, and some are missing; sequencing was by immunoSEQ multiplex PCR. Clone size and V and J calls were adopted from that table, with D and trimming inferred from the DNA. The sample holds around 100,000 clones, around 91% seen once. Enrolment of Seattle patients took place during active infection, and they were followed longitudinally. Sequenced input: peripheral blood. The clonotype comes from a man younger than 35 with COVID-19, enrolled during active disease.

The CDR3 is CASSPRDTTWNEQFF. CDR3 sequence (DNA): TGTGCCAGCAGTCCCCGGGACACCACTTGGAATGAGCAGTTCTTC. The chain joins TRBV6-4 to TRBJ2-1; weak D call: TRBD1 (6 bases). CDR1 and CDR2 (germline): MRHNA, SNTAGT. Trimming removed 5 bases from V and 7 bases from J, with 18 bases in between. The CDR3 has 15 residues.